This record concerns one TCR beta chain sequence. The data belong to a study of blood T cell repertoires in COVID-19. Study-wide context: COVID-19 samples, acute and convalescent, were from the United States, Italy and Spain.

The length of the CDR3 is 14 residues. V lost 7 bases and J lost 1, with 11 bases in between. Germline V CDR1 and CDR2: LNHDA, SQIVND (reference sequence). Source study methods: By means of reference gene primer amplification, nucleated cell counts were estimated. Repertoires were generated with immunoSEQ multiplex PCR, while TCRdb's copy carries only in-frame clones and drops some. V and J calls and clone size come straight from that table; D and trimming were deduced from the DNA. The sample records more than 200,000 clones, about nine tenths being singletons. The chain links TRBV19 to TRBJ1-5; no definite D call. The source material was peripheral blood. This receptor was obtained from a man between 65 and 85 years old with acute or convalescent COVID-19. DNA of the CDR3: TGTGCCAGTAACGTGGCGGGGAGCAATCAGCCCCAGCATTTT. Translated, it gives CASNVAGSNQPQHF.